The sequence of this TCR beta chain was determined in a study of blood T cell repertoires in COVID-19 (dated by TCRdb to about 2020). Study-wide context: Collaborator samples came from the United States, Italy and Spain and covered acute and convalescent phases of COVID-19. Samples were obtained from the ongoing ImmuneRACE study (first 160 participants) and from 1,200 or so subjects provided by 6 global collaborators. Deeply sampled blood TCRbeta repertoires from subjects exposed to, actively infected with, or recovered from COVID-19 were included in the dataset. The prospective study material was composed of cDNA or gDNA derived from T cells, B-cell-depleted T cells, or PBMCs. Where available, HLA class I and class II types were taken from metadata supplied by the sample provider and were not determined by assay-based typing. The repertoires were made available in a free public database intended to serve as a resource for research on the immune response to SARS-CoV-2. A de-identified subject ID, COVID-19 status, age in years and sex were almost always included in the sample metadata.

Results the study describes overall, beyond this receptor: How much clinical and demographic metadata was included differed by source and by participant, and the metadata was provided uncurated.

Remarks on this clone: The antigen it binds to is not known. No much larger clone exists at a distance of one base, and base qualities are not known.

Reading the germline V gene gives CDR1 MDHEN and CDR2 SYDVKM. Compared with germline, V lacks 4 bases and J lacks 7 bases; bases without a gene match: 7. The cysteine opens and the phenylalanine closes a CDR3 of 14 amino acids. CDR3 DNA is the only sequence kept; it has 42 bases, read in frame from the first base. Collaborating institutions collected whole blood in K2EDTA tubes following their own protocols. For TCRbeta analysis, collaborators shipped samples in one of three forms: frozen whole blood, isolated PBMCs, or DNA extracted from either of those sample types. TCRbeta CDR3 regions were amplified from genomic DNA by means of the immunoSEQ Assay, a bias-controlled multiplex PCR. The authors processed their data as follows. Nucleated cell counts per sample were estimated from amplification of reference gene primers within the assay. Sequence reads were collapsed and filtered to measure the absolute abundance of every unique TCRbeta CDR3 rearrangement. For each sample, productive Simpson clonality was calculated by taking the square root of Simpson's diversity index across productive rearrangements. TCRdb retrieved this table from immuneACCESS and kept in-frame rearrangements only. Not all clones are present; in checked studies, unresolved V genes account for under half, and no reason is known for the remainder. Clone size and V and J calls were adopted from that table, with D and trimming inferred from the DNA. The table for this sample lists hundreds of thousands of clones; about 88% of them were counted only once. Clones ranked in the top ten supply more than 0.75% of the sample.

Recombination connected TRBV28 to TRBJ1-2; 9 bases in the junction line up with TRBD1. The sequenced sample was peripheral blood. The TCR was taken from a man in his forties with acute or convalescent COVID-19. The CDR3 amino acid sequence is: CASSSGQGSRGYTF. The sequenced DNA is TGTGCCAGCAGTTCGGGACAGGGAAGTCGTGGCTACACCTTC.